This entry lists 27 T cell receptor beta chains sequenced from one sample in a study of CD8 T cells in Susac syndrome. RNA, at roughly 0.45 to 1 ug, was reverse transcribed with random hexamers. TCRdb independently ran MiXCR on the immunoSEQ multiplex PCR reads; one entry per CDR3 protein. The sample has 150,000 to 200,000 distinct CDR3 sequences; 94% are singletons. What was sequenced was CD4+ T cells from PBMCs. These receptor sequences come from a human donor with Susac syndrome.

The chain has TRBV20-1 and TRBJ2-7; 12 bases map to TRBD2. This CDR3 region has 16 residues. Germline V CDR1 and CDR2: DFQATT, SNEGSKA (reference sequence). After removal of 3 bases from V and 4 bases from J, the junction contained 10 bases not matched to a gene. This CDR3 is CSASRGALAGGYEQYF. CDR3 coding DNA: TGCAGTGCTAGCCGTGGGGCCCTAGCGGGGGGGTACGAGCAGTACTTC.

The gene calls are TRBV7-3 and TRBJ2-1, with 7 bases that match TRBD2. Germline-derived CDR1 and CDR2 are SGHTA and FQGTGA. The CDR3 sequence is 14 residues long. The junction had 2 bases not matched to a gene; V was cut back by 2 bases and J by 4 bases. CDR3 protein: CASSLGGGYNEQFF. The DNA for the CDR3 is TGTGCCAGCAGCTTAGGGGGGGGTTACAATGAGCAGTTCTTC. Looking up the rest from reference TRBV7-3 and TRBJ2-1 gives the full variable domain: GAGVSQTPSNKVTEKGKYVELRCDPISGHTALYWYRQSLGQGPEFLIYFQGTGAADDSGLPNDRFFAVRPEGSVSTLKIQRTERGDSAVYLCASSLGGGYNEQFFGPGTRLTVL.

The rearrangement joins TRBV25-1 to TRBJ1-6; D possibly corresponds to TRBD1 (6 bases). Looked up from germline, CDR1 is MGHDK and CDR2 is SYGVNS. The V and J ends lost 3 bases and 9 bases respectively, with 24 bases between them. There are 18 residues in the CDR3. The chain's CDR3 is CASSDRGTGGLRVSPLHF. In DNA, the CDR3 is TGTGCCAGCAGTGATCGGGGGACGGGGGGCCTTCGTGTTTCACCCCTCCACTTT.

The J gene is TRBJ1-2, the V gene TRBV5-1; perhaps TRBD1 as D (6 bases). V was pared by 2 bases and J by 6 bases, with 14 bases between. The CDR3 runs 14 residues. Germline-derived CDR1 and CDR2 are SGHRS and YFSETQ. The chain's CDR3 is CASSLISGEDGYTF. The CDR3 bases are TGCGCCAGCAGCTTAATCTCAGGGGAGGATGGCTACACCTTC.

The CDR3 DNA reads as TGTGCCAGCAGCCAATTCGAGCGAAAGAACACTGAAGCTTTCTTT. Residues: CASSQFERKNTEAFF. V gene TRBV4-2 combines with J gene TRBJ1-1; D remains ambiguous. This CDR3 contains 15 residues. Trimming pared 2 bases from V and 1 base from J, leaving 11 bases between. Per the germline V gene, CDR1 is LGHNA and CDR2 is YNFKEQ.

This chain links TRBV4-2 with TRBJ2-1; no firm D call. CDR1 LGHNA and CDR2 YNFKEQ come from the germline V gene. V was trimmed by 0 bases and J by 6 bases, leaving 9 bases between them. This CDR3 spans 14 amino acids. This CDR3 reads CASSQEGAINEQFF. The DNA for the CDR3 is TGTGCCAGCAGCCAAGAAGGAGCGATCAATGAGCAGTTCTTC.

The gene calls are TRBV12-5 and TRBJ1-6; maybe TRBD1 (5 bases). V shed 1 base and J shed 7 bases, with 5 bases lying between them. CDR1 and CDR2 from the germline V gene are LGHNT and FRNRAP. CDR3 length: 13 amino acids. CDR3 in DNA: TGTGCTAGTGGTTTGGAGGGGAATTCACCCCTCCACTTT. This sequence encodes CASGLEGNSPLHF.

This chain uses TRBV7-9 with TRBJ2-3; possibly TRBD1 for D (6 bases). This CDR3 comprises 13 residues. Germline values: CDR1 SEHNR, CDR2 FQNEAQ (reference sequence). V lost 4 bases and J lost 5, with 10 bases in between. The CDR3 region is CASSSSGVDTQYF. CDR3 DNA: TGTGCCAGCAGCTCATCAGGGGTAGATACGCAGTATTTT.

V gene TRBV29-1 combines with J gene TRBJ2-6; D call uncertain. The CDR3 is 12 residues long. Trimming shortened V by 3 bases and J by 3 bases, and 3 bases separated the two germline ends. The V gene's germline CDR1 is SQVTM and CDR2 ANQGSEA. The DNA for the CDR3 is TGCAGCGTTGAGAGTGGGGCCAACGTCCTGACTTTC. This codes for CSVESGANVLTF.

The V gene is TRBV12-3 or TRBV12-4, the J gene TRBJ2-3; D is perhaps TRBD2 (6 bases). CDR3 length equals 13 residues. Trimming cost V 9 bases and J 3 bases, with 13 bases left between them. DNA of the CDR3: TGTGCCAGTAATAATCGGGGGACAGATACGCAGTATTTT. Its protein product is CASNNRGTDTQYF.

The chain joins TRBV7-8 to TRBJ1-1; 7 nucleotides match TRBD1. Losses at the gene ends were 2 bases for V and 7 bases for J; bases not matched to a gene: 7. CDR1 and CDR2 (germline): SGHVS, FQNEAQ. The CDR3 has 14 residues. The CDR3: CASSLLDRAHEAFF. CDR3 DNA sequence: TGTGCCAGCAGCTTACTCGACAGGGCCCATGAAGCTTTCTTT.

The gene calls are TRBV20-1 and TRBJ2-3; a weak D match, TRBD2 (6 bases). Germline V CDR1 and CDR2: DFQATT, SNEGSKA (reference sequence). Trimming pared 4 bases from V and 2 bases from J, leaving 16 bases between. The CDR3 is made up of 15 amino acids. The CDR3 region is CSATRRDFDTDTQYF. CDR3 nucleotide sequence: TGCAGTGCTACCCGCCGGGACTTTGACACAGATACGCAGTATTTT.

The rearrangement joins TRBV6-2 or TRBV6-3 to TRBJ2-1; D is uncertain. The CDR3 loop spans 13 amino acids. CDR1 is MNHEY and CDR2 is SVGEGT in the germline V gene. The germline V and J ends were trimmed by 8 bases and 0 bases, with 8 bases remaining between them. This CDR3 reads CASGQTSYNEQFF. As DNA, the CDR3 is TGTGCCAGCGGGCAGACCTCCTACAATGAGCAGTTCTTC.

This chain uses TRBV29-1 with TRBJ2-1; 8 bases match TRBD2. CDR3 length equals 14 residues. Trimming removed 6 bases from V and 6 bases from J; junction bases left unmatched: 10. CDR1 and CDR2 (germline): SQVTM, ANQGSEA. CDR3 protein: CSVNRGGLPNEQFF. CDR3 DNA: TGCAGCGTGAATCGGGGGGGCCTCCCCAATGAGCAGTTCTTC.

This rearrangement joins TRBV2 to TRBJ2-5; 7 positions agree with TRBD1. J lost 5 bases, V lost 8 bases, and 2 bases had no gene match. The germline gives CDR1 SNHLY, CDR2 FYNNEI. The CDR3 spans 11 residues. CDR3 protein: CASGRGETQYF. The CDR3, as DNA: TGTGCCAGCGGCAGGGGGGAGACCCAGTACTTC. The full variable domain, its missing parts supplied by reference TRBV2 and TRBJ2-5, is EPEVTQTPSHQVTQMGQEVILRCVPISNHLYFYWYRQILGQKVEFLVSFYNNEISEKSEIFDDQFSVERPDGSNFTLKIRSTKLEDSAMYFCASGRGETQYFGPGTRLLVL.

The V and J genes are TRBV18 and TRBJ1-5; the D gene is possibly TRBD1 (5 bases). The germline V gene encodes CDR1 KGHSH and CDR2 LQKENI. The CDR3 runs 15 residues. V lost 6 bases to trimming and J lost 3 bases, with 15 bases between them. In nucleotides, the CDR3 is TGTGCCAGCTCTCAAGGCGGAGGGGACAATCAGCCCCAGCATTTT. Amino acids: CASSQGGGDNQPQHF.

CDR3 in amino acids: CASSFRTGGNQANTGELFF. CDR3 bases: TGTGCCAGCAGTTTCCGGACAGGGGGCAATCAGGCTAACACCGGGGAGCTGTTTTTT. The V call is TRBV12-3 or TRBV12-4, the J call TRBJ2-2; 11 bases match TRBD1. Unmatched junction bases numbered 11, after V lost 3 bases and J lost 2 bases. The CDR3 spans 19 residues.

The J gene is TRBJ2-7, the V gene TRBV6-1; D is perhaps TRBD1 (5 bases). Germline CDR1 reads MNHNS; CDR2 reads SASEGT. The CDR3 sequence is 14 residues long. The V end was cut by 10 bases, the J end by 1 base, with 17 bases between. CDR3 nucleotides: TGTGCCACCGGCCAAACTACAGGTTCCTACGAGCAGTACTTC. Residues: CATGQTTGSYEQYF.

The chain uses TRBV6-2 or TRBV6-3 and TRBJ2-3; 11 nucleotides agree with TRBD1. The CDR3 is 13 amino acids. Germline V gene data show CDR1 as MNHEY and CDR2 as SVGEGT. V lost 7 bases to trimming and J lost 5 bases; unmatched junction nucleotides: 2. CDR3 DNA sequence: TGTGCCAGCACCGGGACAGGGGGAGATACGCAGTATTTT. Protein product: CASTGTGGDTQYF.

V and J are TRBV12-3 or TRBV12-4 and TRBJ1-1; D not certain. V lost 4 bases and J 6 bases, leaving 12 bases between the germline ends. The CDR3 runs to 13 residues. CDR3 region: CASSSGPGPEAFF. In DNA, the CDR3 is TGTGCCAGCAGTTCCGGACCGGGCCCTGAAGCTTTCTTT.

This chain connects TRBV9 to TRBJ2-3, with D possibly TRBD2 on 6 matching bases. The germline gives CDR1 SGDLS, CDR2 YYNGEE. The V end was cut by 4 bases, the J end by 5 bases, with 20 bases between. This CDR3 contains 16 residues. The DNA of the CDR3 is TGTGCCAGCAGCATAGGGGACTTAGGGACCGGAGATACGCAGTATTTT. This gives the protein CASSIGDLGTGDTQYF.

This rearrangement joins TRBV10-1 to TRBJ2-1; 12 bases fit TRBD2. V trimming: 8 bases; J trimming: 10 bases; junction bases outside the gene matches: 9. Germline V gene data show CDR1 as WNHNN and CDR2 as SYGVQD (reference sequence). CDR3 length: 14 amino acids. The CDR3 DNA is TGCGCCAGCGCTCAAAGGCTAGCGGGGGGGGAGCAGTTCTTC. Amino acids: CASAQRLAGGEQFF.

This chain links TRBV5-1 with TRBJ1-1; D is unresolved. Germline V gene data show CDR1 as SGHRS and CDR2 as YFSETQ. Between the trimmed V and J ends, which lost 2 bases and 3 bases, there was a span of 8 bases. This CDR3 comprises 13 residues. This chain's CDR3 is CASSLQRDTEAFF. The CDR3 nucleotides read TGCGCCAGCAGCTTACAACGGGACACTGAAGCTTTCTTT.

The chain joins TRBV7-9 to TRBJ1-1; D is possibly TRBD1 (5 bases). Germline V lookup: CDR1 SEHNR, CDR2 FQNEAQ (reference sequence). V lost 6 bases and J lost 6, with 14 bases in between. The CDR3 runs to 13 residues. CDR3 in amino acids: CASREQERAEAFF. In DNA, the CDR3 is TGTGCCAGCAGGGAACAGGAGCGAGCTGAAGCTTTCTTT.

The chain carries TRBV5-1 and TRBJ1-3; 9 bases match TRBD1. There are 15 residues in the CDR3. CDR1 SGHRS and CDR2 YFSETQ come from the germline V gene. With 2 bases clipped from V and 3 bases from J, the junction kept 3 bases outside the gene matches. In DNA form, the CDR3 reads TGCGCCAGCAGCTTACAGGGGGCCGGTGGAAACACCATATATTTT. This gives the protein CASSLQGAGGNTIYF.

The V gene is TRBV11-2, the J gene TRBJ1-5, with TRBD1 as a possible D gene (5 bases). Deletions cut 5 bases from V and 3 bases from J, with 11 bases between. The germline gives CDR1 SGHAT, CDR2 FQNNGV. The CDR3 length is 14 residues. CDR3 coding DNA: TGTGCCAGCAGCCGGGGACCGACCAATCAGCCCCAGCATTTT. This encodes CASSRGPTNQPQHF.

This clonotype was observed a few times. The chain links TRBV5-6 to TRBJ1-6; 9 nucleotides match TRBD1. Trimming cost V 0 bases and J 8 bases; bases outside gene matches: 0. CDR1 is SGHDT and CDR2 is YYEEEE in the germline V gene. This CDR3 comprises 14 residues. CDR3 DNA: TGTGCCAGCAGCTTGGGGACAGGGGATTCACCCCTCCACTTT. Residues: CASSLGTGDSPLHF. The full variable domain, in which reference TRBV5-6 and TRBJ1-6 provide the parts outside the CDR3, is DAGVTQSPTHLIKTRGQQVTLRCSPKSGHDTVSWYQQALGQGPQFIFQYYEEEERQRGNFPDRFSGHQFPNYSSELNVNALLLGDSALYLCASSLGTGDSPLHFGNGTRLTVT.